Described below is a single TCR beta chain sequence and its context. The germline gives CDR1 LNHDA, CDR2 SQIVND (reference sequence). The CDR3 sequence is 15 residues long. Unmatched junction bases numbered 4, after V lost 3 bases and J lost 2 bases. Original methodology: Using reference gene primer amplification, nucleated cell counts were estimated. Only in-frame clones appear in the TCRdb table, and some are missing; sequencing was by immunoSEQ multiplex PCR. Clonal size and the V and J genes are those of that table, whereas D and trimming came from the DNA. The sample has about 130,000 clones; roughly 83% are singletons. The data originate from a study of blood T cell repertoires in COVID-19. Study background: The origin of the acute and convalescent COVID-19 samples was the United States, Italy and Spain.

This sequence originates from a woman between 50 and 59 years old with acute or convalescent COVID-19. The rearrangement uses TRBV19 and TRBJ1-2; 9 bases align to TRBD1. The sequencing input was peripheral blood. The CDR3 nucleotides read TGTGCCAGTAGTATTCGGGGGACAGGGAACTATGGCTACACCTTC. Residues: CASSIRGTGNYGYTF.